Here is one TCR beta chain with its context. Its antigen is not known. This entry belongs to a study of T cell responses to AZD1222 COVID-19 vaccine. Points from the study as a whole: In a largely white British group with more females than males, clonal diversity was possibly underestimated.

Sequenced by immunoSEQ multiplex PCR; TCRdb stores in-frame clones only, minus some. The table lists 90,000 to 140,000 clones, around 90% of them singletons. The CDR3 length is 14 residues. Germline V lookup: CDR1 MNHEY, CDR2 SVGAGI. Between the trimmed V and J ends, which lost 7 bases and 6 bases, there was a span of 16 bases. This TCR was recovered from an adult in good health. This sequence joins TRBV6-5 and TRBJ2-1; TRBD1 or TRBD2 may be the D gene (5 bases each). The specimen was peripheral blood, collected on day 0 of AZD1222 vaccination. In nucleotides, the CDR3 is TGTGCCAGCACCTCGGGACCGCGGACCAATGAGCAGTTCTTC. The encoded protein is CASTSGPRTNEQFF.